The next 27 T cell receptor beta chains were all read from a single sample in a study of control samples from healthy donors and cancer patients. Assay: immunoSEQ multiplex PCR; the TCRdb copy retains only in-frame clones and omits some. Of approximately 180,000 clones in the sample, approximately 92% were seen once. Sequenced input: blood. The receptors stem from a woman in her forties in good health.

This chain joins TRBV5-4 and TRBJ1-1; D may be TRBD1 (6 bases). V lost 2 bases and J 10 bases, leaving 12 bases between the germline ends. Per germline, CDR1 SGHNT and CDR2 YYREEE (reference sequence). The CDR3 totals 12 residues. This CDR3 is CASSLGGTGAFF. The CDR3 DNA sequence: TGTGCCAGCAGCTTAGGGGGTACGGGAGCTTTCTTT.

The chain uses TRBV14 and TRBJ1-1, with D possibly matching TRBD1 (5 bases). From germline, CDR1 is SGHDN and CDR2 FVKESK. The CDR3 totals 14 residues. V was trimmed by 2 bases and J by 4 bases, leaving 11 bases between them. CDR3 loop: CASSQQGRGTEAFF. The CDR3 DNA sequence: TGTGCCAGCAGCCAACAGGGCCGCGGCACTGAAGCTTTCTTT. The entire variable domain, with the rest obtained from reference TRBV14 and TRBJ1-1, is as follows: EAGVTQFPSHSVIEKGQTVTLRCDPISGHDNLYWYRRVMGKEIKFLLHFVKESKQDESGMPNNRFLAERTGGTYSTLKVQPAELEDSGVYFCASSQQGRGTEAFFGQGTRLTVV.

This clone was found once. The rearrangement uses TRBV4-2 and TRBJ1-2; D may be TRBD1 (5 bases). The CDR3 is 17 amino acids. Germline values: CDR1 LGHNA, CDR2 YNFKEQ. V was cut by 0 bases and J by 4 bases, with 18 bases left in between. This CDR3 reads CASSQDYNGGGSYGYTF. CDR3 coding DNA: TGTGCCAGCAGCCAAGATTATAACGGGGGAGGAAGCTATGGCTACACCTTC.

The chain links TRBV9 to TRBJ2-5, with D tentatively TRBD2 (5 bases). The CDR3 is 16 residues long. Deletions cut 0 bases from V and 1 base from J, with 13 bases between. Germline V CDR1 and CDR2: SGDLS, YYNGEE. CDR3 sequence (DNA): TGTGCCAGCAGCGTAGCCCCGGGATCCCCCCAAGAGACCCAGTACTTC. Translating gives CASSVAPGSPQETQYF.

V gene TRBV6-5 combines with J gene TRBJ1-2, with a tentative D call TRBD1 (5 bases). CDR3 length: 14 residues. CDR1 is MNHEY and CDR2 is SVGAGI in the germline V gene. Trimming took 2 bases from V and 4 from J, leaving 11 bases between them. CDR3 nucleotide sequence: TGTGCCAGCAGTTACGACAAGGGACGCTATGGCTACACCTTC. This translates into CASSYDKGRYGYTF.

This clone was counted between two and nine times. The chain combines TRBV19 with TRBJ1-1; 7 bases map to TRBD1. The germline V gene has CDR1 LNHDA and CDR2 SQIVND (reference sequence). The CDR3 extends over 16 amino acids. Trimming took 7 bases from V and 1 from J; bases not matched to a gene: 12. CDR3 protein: CASTIGHGTANTEAFF. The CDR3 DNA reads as TGTGCCAGTACTATCGGTCATGGGACAGCGAACACTGAAGCTTTCTTT.

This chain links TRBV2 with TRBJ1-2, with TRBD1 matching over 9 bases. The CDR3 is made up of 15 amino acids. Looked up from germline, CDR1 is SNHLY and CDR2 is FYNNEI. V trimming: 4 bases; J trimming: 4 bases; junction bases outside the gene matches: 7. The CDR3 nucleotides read TGTGCCAGCAGTGGACAGGGGGTTTTTCGCTATGGCTACACCTTC. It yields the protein CASSGQGVFRYGYTF.

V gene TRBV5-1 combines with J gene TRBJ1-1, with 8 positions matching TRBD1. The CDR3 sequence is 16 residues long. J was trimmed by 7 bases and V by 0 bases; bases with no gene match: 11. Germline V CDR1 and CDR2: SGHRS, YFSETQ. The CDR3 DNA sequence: TGCGCCAGCAGCTTGGACCCCAATCAGGGGGCAGATGAAGCTTTCTTT. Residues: CASSLDPNQGADEAFF.

This CDR3 reads CASSFLGLNEQFF. Written as DNA, the CDR3 is TGTGCCAGCAGTTTCCTGGGCCTCAATGAGCAGTTCTTC. This chain links TRBV27 with TRBJ2-1; D not certain. Germline V gene sequence: CDR1 MNHEY, CDR2 SMNVEV (reference sequence). This CDR3 contains 13 residues. Trimming cost V 3 bases and J 6 bases, with 9 bases left between them.

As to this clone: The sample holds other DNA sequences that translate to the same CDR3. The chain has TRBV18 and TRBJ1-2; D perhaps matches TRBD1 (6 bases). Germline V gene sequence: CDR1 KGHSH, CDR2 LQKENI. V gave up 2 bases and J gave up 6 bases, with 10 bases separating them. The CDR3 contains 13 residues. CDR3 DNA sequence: TGTGCCAGCTCACCAGAACAGGGAAATGGCTACACCTTC. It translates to CASSPEQGNGYTF.

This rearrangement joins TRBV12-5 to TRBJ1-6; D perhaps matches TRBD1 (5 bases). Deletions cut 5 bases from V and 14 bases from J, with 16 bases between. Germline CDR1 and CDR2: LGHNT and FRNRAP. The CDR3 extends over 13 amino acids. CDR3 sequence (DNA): TGTGCTAGTGGTCACTCGGGGGGAAGCTCCCTCCACTTT. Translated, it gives CASGHSGGSSLHF.

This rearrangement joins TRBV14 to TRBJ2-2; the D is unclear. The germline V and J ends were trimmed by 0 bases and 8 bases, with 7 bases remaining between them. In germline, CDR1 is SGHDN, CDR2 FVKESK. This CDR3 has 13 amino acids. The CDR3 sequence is CASSQDDPGELFF. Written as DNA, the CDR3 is TGTGCCAGCAGCCAAGATGATCCGGGGGAGCTGTTTTTT.

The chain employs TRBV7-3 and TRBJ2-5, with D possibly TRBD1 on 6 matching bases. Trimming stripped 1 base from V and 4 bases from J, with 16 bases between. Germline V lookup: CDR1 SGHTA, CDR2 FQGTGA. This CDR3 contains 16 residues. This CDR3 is CASSLRATGLGETQYF. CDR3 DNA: TGTGCCAGCAGCTTAAGAGCCACAGGGCTGGGAGAGACCCAGTACTTC.

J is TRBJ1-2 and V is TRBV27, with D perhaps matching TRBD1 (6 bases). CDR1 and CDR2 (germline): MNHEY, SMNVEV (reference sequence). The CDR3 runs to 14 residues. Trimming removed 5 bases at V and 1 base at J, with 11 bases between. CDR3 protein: CASSGLGGNYGYTF. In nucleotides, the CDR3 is TGTGCCAGCAGTGGGTTAGGGGGTAACTATGGCTACACCTTC.

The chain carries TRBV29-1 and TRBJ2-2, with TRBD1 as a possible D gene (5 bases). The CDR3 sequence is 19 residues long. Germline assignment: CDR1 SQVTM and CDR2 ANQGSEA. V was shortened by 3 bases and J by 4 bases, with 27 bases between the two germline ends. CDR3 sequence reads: CSVEGPGLSGGRTTGELFF. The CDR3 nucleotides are TGCAGCGTTGAGGGGCCAGGTCTGTCGGGCGGTCGGACCACCGGGGAGCTGTTTTTT.

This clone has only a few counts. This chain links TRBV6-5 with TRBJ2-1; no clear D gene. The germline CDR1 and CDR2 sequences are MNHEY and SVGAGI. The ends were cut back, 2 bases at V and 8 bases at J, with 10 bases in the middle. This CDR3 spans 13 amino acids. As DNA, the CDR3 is TGTGCCAGCAGTTACGTTCTTGACGATGAGCAGTTCTTC. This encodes CASSYVLDDEQFF.

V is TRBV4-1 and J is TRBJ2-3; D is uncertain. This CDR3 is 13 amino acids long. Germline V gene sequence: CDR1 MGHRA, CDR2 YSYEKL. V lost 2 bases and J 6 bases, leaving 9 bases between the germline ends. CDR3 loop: CASSQQPSDTQYF. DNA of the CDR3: TGCGCCAGCAGCCAACAACCCTCGGATACGCAGTATTTT.

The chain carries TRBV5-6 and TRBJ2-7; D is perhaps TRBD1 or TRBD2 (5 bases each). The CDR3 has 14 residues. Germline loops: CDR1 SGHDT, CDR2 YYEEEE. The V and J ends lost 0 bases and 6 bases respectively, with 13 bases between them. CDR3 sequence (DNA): TGTGCCAGCAGCTTGGGCCCTACCGGGGCCGAGCAGTACTTC. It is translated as CASSLGPTGAEQYF.

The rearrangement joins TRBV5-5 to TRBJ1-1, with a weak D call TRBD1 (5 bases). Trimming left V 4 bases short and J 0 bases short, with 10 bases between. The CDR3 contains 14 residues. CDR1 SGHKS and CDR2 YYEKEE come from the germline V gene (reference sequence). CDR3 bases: TGTGCCAGCAGCCACGGGACCTTGAACACTGAAGCTTTCTTT. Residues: CASSHGTLNTEAFF.

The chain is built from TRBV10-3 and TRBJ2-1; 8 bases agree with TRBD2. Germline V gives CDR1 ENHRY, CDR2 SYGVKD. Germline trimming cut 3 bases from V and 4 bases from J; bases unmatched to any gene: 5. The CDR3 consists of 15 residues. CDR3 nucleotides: TGTGCCATCAGTGATTCGGGGGGGGAATACAATGAGCAGTTCTTC. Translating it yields CAISDSGGEYNEQFF.

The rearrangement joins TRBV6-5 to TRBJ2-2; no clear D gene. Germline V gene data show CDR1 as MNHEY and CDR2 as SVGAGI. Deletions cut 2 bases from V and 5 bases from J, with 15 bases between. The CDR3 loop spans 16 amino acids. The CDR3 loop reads CASSYGSPGLTGELFF. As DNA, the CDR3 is TGTGCCAGCAGTTACGGCAGTCCGGGTCTGACCGGGGAGCTGTTTTTT.

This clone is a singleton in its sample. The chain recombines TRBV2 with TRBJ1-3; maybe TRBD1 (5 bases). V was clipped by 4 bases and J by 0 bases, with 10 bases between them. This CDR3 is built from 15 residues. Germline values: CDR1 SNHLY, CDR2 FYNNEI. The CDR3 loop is CASSVQVLSGNTIYF. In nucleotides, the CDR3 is TGTGCCAGCAGTGTACAGGTCCTCTCTGGAAACACCATATATTTT.

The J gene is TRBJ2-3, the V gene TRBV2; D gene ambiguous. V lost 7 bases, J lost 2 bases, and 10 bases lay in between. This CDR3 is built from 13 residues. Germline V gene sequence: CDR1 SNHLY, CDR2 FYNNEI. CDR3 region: CASKAMPTDTQYF. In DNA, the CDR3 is TGTGCCAGCAAGGCCATGCCCACAGATACGCAGTATTTT. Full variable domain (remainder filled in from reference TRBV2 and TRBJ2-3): EPEVTQTPSHQVTQMGQEVILRCVPISNHLYFYWYRQILGQKVEFLVSFYNNEISEKSEIFDDQFSVERPDGSNFTLKIRSTKLEDSAMYFCASKAMPTDTQYFGPGTRLTVL.

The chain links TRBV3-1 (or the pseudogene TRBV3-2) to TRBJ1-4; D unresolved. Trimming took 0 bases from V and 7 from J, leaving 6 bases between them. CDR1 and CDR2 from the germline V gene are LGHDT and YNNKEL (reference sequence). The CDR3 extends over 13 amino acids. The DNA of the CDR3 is TGTGCCAGCAGCCAAGACGGTGGTGAAAAACTGTTTTTT. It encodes CASSQDGGEKLFF.

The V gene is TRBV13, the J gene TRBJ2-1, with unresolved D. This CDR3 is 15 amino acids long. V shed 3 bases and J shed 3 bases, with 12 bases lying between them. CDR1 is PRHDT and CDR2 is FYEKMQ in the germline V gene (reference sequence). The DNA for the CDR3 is TGTGCCAGCAGCTTTAGGTCTGGGGACTACAATGAGCAGTTCTTC. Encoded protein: CASSFRSGDYNEQFF. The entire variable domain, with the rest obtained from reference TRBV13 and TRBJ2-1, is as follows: AAGVIQSPRHLIKEKRETATLKCYPIPRHDTVYWYQQGPGQDPQFLISFYEKMQSDKGSIPDRFSAQQFSDYHSELNMSSLELGDSALYFCASSFRSGDYNEQFFGPGTRLTVL.

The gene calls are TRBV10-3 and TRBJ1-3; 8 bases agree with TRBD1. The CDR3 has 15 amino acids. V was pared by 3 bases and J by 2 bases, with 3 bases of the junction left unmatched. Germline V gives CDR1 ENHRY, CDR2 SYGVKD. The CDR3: CAISELDRAGNTIYF. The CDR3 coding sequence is TGTGCCATCAGTGAATTGGACAGGGCTGGAAACACCATATATTTT.

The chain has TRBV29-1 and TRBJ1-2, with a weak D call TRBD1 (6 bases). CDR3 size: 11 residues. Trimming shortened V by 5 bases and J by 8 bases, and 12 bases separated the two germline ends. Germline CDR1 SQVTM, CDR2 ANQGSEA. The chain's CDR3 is CSVTTGNGYTF. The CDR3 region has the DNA TGCAGCGTTACTACAGGGAACGGCTACACCTTC.